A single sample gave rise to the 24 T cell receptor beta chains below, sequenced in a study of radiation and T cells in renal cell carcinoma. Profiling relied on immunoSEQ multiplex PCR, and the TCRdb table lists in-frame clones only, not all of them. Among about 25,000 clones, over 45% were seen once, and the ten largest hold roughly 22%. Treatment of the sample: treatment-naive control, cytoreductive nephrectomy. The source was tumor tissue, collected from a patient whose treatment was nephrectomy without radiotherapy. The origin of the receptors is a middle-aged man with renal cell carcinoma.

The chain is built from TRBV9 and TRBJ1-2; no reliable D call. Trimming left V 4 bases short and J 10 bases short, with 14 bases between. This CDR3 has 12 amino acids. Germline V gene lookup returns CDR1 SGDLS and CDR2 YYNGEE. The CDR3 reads CASSLTGSSYTF. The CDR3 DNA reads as TGTGCCAGCAGCTTGACGGGGTCCTCCTACACCTTC.

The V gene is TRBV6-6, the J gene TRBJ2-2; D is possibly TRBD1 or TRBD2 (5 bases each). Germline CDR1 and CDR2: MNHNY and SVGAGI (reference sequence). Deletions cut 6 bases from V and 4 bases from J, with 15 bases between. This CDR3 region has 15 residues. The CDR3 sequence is CASRPPSGTTGELFF. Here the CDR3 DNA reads TGTGCCAGCAGACCCCCGAGTGGGACCACCGGGGAGCTGTTTTTT.

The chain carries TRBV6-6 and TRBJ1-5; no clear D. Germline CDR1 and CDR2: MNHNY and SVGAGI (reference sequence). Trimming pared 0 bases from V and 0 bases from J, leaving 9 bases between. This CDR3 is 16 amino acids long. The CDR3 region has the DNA TGTGCCAGCAGTTACTCCGATTACGTTAGCAATCAGCCCCAGCATTTT. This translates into CASSYSDYVSNQPQHF.

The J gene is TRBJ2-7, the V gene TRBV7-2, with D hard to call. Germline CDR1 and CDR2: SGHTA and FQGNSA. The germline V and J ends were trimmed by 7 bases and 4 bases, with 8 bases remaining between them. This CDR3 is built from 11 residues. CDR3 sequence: CASNLGYEQYF. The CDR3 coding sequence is TGTGCCAGCAACCTTGGGTACGAGCAGTACTTC.

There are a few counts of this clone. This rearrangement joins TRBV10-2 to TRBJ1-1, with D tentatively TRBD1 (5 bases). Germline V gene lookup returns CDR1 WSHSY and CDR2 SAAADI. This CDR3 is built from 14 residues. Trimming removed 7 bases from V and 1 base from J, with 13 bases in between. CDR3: CASTWSGGNTEAFF. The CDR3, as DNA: TGCGCCAGCACCTGGTCGGGGGGGAACACTGAAGCTTTCTTT.

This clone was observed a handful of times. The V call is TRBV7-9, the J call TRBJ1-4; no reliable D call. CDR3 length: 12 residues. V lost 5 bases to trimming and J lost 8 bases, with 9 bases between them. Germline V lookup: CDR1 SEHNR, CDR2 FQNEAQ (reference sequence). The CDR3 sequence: CASSVNSEKLFF. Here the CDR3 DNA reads TGTGCCAGCAGCGTTAACTCGGAAAAACTGTTTTTT.

CDR3 in DNA: TGTGCCAGCAGTCCCGGGACAGGGGGTGACGGTGAGCAGTTCTTC. It is translated as CASSPGTGGDGEQFF. This chain links TRBV27 with TRBJ2-1, with 11 bases matching TRBD1. CDR1 and CDR2 (germline): MNHEY, SMNVEV (reference sequence). CDR3 size: 15 residues. The V gene end was trimmed by 5 bases and the J gene end by 9 bases; junction bases not matched to a gene: 9.

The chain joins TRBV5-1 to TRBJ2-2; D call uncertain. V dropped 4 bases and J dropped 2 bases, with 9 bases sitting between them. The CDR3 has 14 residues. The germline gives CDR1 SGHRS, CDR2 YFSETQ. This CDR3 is CASSPRGNTGELFF. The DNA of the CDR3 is TGCGCCAGCAGCCCCCGTGGTAACACCGGGGAGCTGTTTTTT.

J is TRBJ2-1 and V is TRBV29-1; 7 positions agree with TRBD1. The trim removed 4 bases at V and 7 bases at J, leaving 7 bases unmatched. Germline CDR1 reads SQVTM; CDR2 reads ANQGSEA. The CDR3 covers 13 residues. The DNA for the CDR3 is TGCAGCGTTGGGGCCAGGGGGTGGAATGAGCAGTTCTTC. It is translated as CSVGARGWNEQFF.

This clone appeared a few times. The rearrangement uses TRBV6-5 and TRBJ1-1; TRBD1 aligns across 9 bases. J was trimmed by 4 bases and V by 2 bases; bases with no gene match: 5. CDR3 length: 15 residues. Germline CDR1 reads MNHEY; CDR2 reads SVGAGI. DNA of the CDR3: TGTGCCAGCAGTTACCCAGGACAGGGGCGCACTGAAGCTTTCTTT. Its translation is CASSYPGQGRTEAFF.

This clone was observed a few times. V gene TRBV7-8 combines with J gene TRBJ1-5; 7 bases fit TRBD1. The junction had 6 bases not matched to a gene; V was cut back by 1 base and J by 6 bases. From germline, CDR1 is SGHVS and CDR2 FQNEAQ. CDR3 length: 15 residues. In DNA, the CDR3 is TGTGCCAGCAGCTTAGGGACAGGCGGTTCTCAGCCCCAGCATTTT. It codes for CASSLGTGGSQPQHF. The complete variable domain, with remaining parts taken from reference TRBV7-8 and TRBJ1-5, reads GAGVSQSPRYKVAKRGQDVALRCDPISGHVSLFWYQQALGQGPEFLTYFQNEAQLDKSGLPSDRFFAERPEGSVSTLKIQRTQQEDSAVYLCASSLGTGGSQPQHFGDGTRLSIL.

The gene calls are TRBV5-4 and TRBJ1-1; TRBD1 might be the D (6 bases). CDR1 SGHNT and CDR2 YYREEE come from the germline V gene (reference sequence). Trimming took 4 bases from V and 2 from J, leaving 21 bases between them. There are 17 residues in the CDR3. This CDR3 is CASSLSSTGGYNTEAFF. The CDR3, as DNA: TGTGCCAGCAGCCTAAGTTCGACAGGTGGATACAACACTGAAGCTTTCTTT.

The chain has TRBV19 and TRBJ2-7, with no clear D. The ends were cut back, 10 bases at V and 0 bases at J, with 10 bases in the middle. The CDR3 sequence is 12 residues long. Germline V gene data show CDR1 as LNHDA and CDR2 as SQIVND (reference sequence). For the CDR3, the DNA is TGTGCCACCCCTGGAACCTCCTACGAGCAGTACTTC. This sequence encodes CATPGTSYEQYF.

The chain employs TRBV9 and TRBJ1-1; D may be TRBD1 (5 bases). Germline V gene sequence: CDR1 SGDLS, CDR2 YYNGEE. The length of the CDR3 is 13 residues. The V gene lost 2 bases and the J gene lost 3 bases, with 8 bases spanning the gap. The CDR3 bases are TGTGCCAGCAGCGTCTTGACAGACACTGAAGCTTTCTTT. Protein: CASSVLTDTEAFF.

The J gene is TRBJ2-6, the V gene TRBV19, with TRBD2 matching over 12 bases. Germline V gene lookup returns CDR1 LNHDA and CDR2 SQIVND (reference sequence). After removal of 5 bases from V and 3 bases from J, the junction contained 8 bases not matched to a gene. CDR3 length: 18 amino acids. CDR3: CASSSASGGAGGANVLTF. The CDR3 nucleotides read TGTGCCAGTAGTTCGGCTAGCGGGGGGGCCGGTGGGGCCAACGTCCTGACTTTC.

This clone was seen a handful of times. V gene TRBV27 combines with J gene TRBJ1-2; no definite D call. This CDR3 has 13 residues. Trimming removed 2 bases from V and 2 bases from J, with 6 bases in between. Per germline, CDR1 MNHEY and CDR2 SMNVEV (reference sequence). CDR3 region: CASSLGSNYGYTF. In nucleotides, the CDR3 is TGTGCCAGCAGTTTAGGATCCAACTATGGCTACACCTTC.

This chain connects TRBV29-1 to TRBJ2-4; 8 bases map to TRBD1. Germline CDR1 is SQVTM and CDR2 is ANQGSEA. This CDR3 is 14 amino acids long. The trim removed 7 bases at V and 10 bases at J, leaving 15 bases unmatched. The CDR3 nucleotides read TGCAGCGGGGTTAGGGTAGGGACAGGTGCTATTCAGTACTTC. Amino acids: CSGVRVGTGAIQYF.

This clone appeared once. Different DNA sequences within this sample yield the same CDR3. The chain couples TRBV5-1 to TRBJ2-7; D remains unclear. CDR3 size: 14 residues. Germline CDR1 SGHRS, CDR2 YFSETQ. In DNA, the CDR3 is TGTGCCAGCAGCTTGATTCCGGGCTCCTACGAGCAGTACGTC. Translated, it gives CASSLIPGSYEQYV.

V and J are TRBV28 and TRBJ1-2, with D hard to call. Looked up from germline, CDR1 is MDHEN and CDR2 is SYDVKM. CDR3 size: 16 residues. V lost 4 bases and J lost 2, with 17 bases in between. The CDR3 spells CASSSPTGPRNYGYTF. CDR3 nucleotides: TGTGCCAGCAGTTCTCCGACTGGACCGAGAAACTATGGCTACACCTTC.

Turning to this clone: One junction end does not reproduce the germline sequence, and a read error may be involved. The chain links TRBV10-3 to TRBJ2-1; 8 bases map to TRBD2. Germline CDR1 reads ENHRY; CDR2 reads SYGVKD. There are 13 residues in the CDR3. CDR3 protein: CASSPSGRNEQFF. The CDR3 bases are TGTGCCAGCAGTCCCAGCGGGAGAAATGAGCAGTTCTTC.

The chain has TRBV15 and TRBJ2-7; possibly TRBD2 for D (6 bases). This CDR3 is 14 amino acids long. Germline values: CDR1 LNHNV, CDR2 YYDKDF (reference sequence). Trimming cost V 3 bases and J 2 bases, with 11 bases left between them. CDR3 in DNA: TGTGCCACCAGCAGTAGCGGTACCCCCTACGAGCAGTACTTC. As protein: CATSSSGTPYEQYF.

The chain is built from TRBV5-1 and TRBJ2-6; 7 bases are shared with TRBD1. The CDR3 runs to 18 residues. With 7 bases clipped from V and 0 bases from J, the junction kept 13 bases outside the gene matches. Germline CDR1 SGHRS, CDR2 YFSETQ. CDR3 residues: CASGPGQRTLSGANVLTF. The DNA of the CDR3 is TGCGCCAGCGGGCCGGGACAGCGAACCCTCTCTGGGGCCAACGTCCTGACTTTC.

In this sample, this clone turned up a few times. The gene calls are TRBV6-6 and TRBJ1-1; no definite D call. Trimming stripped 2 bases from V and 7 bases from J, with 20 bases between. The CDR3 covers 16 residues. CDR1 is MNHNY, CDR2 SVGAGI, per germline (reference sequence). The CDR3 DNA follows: TGTGCCAGCAGTTACAATCCGGGCAGTCGGGATGGTGAAGCTTTCTTT. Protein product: CASSYNPGSRDGEAFF.

DNA for the CDR3: TGTGCCTGGAATGGGCCAGCGGGATCCAGTGGGGAGCAGTTCTTC. Translating gives CAWNGPAGSSGEQFF. The chain recombines TRBV30 with TRBJ2-1, with 7 bases identical to TRBD2. Germline V gives CDR1 GTSNPN, CDR2 SVGIG (reference sequence). The J segment lost 10 bases and the V segment lost 4 bases, leaving 16 bases of the junction unmatched. The CDR3 is 15 residues long.